The source of this T cell receptor (beta chain) is a study of cytomegalovirus exposure and HLA in healthy donors. Whole-study findings and limits: The authors considered a cluster of highly shared sequence variants likely to be a sequencing artifact. Many donors shared some public TCRs, even though most TCR sequences were rare.

The donors, nominally healthy at sampling, likely had unrecorded immune exposures. PCR amplification relied on 60 Vbeta primers (plus 13 Jbeta primers). The table came from immunoSEQ multiplex PCR; TCRdb's copy has only in-frame clones and leaves some out. The data hold 100,000 to 150,000 clones, with over 70% observed a single time. A note on this clone: Antigen unknown.

This TCR came from a woman aged 55-75 years in good health and CMV-seropositive. Sequenced material: PBMCs.

The CDR3 loop is CASSLGQVNGYNSPLHF. The CDR3 DNA sequence: TGTGCCAGCAGCTTGGGACAGGTGAATGGCTATAATTCACCCCTCCACTTT. The chain recombines TRBV5-6 with TRBJ1-6; possibly TRBD1 for D (6 bases). V was trimmed by 0 bases and J by 3 bases, leaving 13 bases between them. The CDR3 runs to 17 residues. Germline V CDR1 and CDR2: SGHDT, YYEEEE.